Listed below are T cell receptor beta chains from one sample, sequenced in a study of T cells after yellow fever vaccination. TCRdb passed the 5' RACE reads through MiXCR, listing each CDR3 protein once. Of a few hundred thousand distinct CDR3 sequences listed, roughly an eighth were seen once; the top ten hold more than 3%. The sequencing here drew on CD4+ T cells sorted from PBMCs, taken 15 days after the yellow fever booster vaccination. The source is a man younger than 35 who received the YFV17D yellow fever vaccine. CDR3s include the opening cysteine and the closing phenylalanine or tryptophan. A D gene is named only where the DNA matches it firmly. For some rows the clone size is stated as once, few or many, or as a class when expanded; others skip it.

>TRBV5-1|few|.|TRBJ2-4
TGCGCCAGCAGCCAAGGGTCCCAATTAGACATTCAGTACTTC
CASSQGSQLDIQYF
>TRBV7-3|.|.|TRBJ2-1
TGTGCCAGCAGCTTAACCTCGACGACGGAAAATGAGCAGTTCTTC
CASSLTSTTENEQFF
>TRBV9|.|TRBD2|TRBJ2-2
TGTGCCAGCAGCGTCCTTAGCGGGGTTGCTGACACCGGGGAGCTGTTTTTT
CASSVLSGVADTGELFF
>TRBV18|few|TRBD1|TRBJ1-1
TGTGCCAGCTACGGACAGGGAAACACTGAAGCTTTCTTT
CASYGQGNTEAFF
>TRBV7-2|many|.|TRBJ1-4
TGTGCCAGCAGCCCGCGACGAGGACTATACTATAATGAAAAACTGTTTTTT
CASSPRRGLYYNEKLFF
>TRBV6-2/TRBV6-3|few|.|TRBJ2-1
TGTGCCAGCAGTTACGACACCTACAATGAGCAGTTCTTC
CASSYDTYNEQFF
>TRBV6-1|.|TRBD1|TRBJ2-5
TGTGCCAGCAGGCCCCAGGGGGCCGACCAAGAGACCCAGTACTTC
CASRPQGADQETQYF
>TRBV7-2|few|.|TRBJ2-7
TGTGCCAGCAGCTTAGGGGGGACGGACACCTACGAGCAGTACTTC
CASSLGGTDTYEQYF
>TRBV4-2|few|.|TRBJ2-1
TGTGCCAGCAGCCAAGAGGCCAGGGCCAATGAGCAGTTCTTC
CASSQEARANEQFF
>TRBV18|few|TRBD1|TRBJ1-1
TGTGCCAGCGGACAGGGTTCTGAAGCTTTCTTT
CASGQGSEAFF
>TRBV18|.|.|TRBJ1-1
TGTGCCAGCTCCCCACTAGGGGCAGGGAGGAACACTGAAGCTTTCTTT
CASSPLGAGRNTEAFF
>TRBV6-4|many|TRBD1|TRBJ2-3
TGTGCCAGCAGTGACTCACAGGGGTCAACAGATACGCAGTATTTT
CASSDSQGSTDTQYF
>TRBV10-3|.|.|TRBJ1-4
TGTGCCATCAGCAAGGGCGATAGAAATGAAAAACTGTTTTTT
CAISKGDRNEKLFF
>TRBV9|few|TRBD2|TRBJ2-1
TGTGCCAGCAGCCCGATGGGACTAGCGGGGGCTGAGCAGTTCTTC
CASSPMGLAGAEQFF
>TRBV9|.|.|TRBJ1-3
TGTGCCAGCAGCGAGAAGATTGGACAGAACTCTGGAAACACCATATATTTT
CASSEKIGQNSGNTIYF
>TRBV7-2|few|TRBD1|TRBJ1-1
TGTGCCAGCAGCCCGCCGGGACAGGGGGCGGTGGCTGAAGCTTTCTTT
CASSPPGQGAVAEAFF
>TRBV7-9|few|.|TRBJ2-7
TGTGCCAGCAGCTCCGGCAGGTTCTACGAGCAGTACTTC
CASSSGRFYEQYF
>TRBV2|few|.|TRBJ1-2
TGTGCCAGCTCTGGGGGGCAGGGAACAAACTTTAACTATGGCTACACCTTC
CASSGGQGTNFNYGYTF
>TRBV2|.|TRBD1|TRBJ2-7
TGTGCCAGCGAGACAGGGGGCTACGAGCAGTACTTC
CASETGGYEQYF
>TRBV28|.|TRBD1|TRBJ1-1
TGTGCCAGCAGCAAACAGGGGGCCCCTGAAGCTTTCTTT
CASSKQGAPEAFF
>TRBV5-1|many|.|TRBJ1-1
TGCGCCAGCAGCCGAGGGGTGTCGAACACTGAAGCTTTCTTT
CASSRGVSNTEAFF
>TRBV6-6|.|.|TRBJ1-1
TGTGCCAGCAGTTTGCAGGCTTCTATGAACACTGAAGCTTTCTTT
CASSLQASMNTEAFF
>TRBV5-1|.|.|TRBJ1-4
TGCGCCAGCAGCTTGGGGGTCGACAGTGTCTTTGAAAAACTGTTTTTT
CASSLGVDSVFEKLFF
>TRBV5-1|.|.|TRBJ1-2
TGCGCCAGCAGCTCCAACCCGACAGAATATGGCTACACCTTC
CASSSNPTEYGYTF
>TRBV5-1|few|.|TRBJ2-5
TGCGCCAGCAGCTTACGGGGGAAACAAGAGACCCAGTACTTC
CASSLRGKQETQYF
>TRBV5-1|few|TRBD1|TRBJ2-2
TGCGCCAGCAGCTTTTCCGGGACAGCGACCGGGGAGCTGTTTTTT
CASSFSGTATGELFF
>TRBV7-2|few|.|TRBJ2-3
TGTGCCAGCAGCTTGGGCGGGCCGGGGACCCCCACAGATACGCAGTATTTT
CASSLGGPGTPTDTQYF
>TRBV5-1|.|TRBD1|TRBJ1-1
TGCGCCAGCAGCATACTATCAGGGGGGAACACTGAAGCTTTCTTT
CASSILSGGNTEAFF
>TRBV7-3|.|TRBD1|TRBJ2-2
TGTGCCAGCAGCTCACGACAGGGGGCTAAGGAGGAGCTGTTTTTT
CASSSRQGAKEELFF
>TRBV4-1|.|TRBD2|TRBJ2-3
TGCGCCAGCAGCCAAGAGTGGAGTGGCGGGGGGGCCATTTTCGCAGATACGCAGTATTTT
CASSQEWSGGGAIFADTQYF
>TRBV2|.|.|TRBJ1-4
TGTGCCAGCAGTGAAGTCCCTGAAAAACTGTTTTTT
CASSEVPEKLFF
>TRBV5-1|once|TRBD1|TRBJ2-5
TGCGCCAGCAACTTACAGGGGGCGTCAGAGACCCAGTACTTC
CASNLQGASETQYF
>TRBV3-1|.|.|TRBJ2-3
TGTGCCAGCAGCCAATTACGGGGGAACACAGATACGCAGTATTTT
CASSQLRGNTDTQYF
>TRBV5-4|few|.|TRBJ2-5
TGTGCCAGCAGCTTGCCGTCGGGTCCTCAAGAGACCCAGTACTTC
CASSLPSGPQETQYF
>TRBV4-3|.|.|TRBJ2-3
TGCGCCAGCAGACCGGTGGGGGGTGTCACAGATACGCAGTATTTT
CASRPVGGVTDTQYF
>TRBV15|few|.|TRBJ2-2
TGTGCCACCAGCAGCCGTCCCGGGGAGCTGTTTTTT
CATSSRPGELFF
>TRBV19|.|.|TRBJ2-7
TGTGCCAGTTCCCAGACTAGATCTGGCGAGCAGTACTTC
CASSQTRSGEQYF
>TRBV20-1|.|.|TRBJ2-5
TGCAGTGCCACAACCCCGGGACCGAAGCAAGAGACCCAGTACTTC
CSATTPGPKQETQYF
>TRBV7-6|.|.|TRBJ2-2
TGTGCCAGCAGCCGCGCCGGGGGTATGAACACCGGGGAGCTGTTTTTT
CASSRAGGMNTGELFF
>TRBV28|.|.|TRBJ1-4
TGTGCCAGCAGTTTCCTGTATGAAAAACTGTTTTTT
CASSFLYEKLFF
>TRBV10-2|.|TRBD2|TRBJ2-3
TGCGCCAGTATTAGCGGGGGGGCAGATACGCAGTATTTT
CASISGGADTQYF
>TRBV6-5|many|.|TRBJ2-5
TGTGCCAGCAGTTATTCCGGGACAGCGGGAGAGACCCAGTACTTC
CASSYSGTAGETQYF
>TRBV20-1|.|.|TRBJ1-4
TGCAGTGCTAGAGATATTGGGGGGGGCAATGAAAAACTGTTTTTT
CSARDIGGGNEKLFF
>TRBV9|.|TRBD2|TRBJ2-1
TGTGCCAGCAGCCCTCCGGGACTAGCTTTTAATGAGCAGTTCTTC
CASSPPGLAFNEQFF
>TRBV5-1|.|.|TRBJ1-5
TGCGCCAGCAGCCCCGGCGGGGGGAGAGATCAGCCCCAGCATTTT
CASSPGGGRDQPQHF
>TRBV5-8|.|TRBD2|TRBJ2-3
TGTGCCAGCAGCTTGGGACCGAGACTAGCGGTCCTTAGCACAGATACGCAGTATTTT
CASSLGPRLAVLSTDTQYF
>TRBV30|few|TRBD1|TRBJ1-1
TGTGCCTGGCACCGACAGGGGGCAGGAGCTGAAGCTTTCTTT
CAWHRQGAGAEAFF